The 32 T cell receptor beta chains below all came from one sample that was sequenced in a study of blood T cell repertoires in COVID-19. Profiling relied on immunoSEQ multiplex PCR, and the TCRdb table lists in-frame clones only, not all of them. The sample holds around 140,000 clones, around 84% seen once. Material for sequencing was peripheral blood. Receptors were obtained from a human donor with acute or convalescent COVID-19. The donor label of this sample is uncertain.

The sample holds one count of this clone. The genes are TRBV5-1 and TRBJ2-5; 9 bases fit TRBD2. The length of the CDR3 is 14 residues. V lost 2 bases, J lost 3 bases, and 2 bases stayed unmatched. The germline CDR1 and CDR2 sequences are SGHRS and YFSETQ. The CDR3 region has the DNA TGCGCCAGCAGCTTATCTAGCGGGAAAGAGACCCAGTACTTC. Protein sequence: CASSLSSGKETQYF.

V usage is TRBV4-3 and J usage is TRBJ1-1, with TRBD1 matching 9 bases. The CDR3 runs to 18 residues. V trimming: 1 base; J trimming: 1 base; junction bases outside the gene matches: 10. CDR1 LGHNA and CDR2 YSLEER come from the germline V gene. CDR3 coding DNA: TGCGCCAGCAGCCAAGGCGGGACAGGGACTGTTCGGAACACTGAAGCTTTCTTT. Its translation: CASSQGGTGTVRNTEAFF.

The CDR3 region has the DNA TGCGCCAGCACCAAGGGACTAGCGGGGGGAAATGAGCAGTTCTTC. Residues: CASTKGLAGGNEQFF. V is TRBV5-1 and J is TRBJ2-1; 15 nucleotides line up with TRBD2. The V gene's germline CDR1 is SGHRS and CDR2 YFSETQ. This CDR3 region has 15 residues. J gave up 7 bases and V 6 bases, and 5 bases lay outside the gene matches. The whole variable domain, remainder taken from reference TRBV5-1 and TRBJ2-1, is KAGVTQTPRYLIKTRGQQVTLSCSPISGHRSVSWYQQTPGQGLQFLFEYFSETQRNKGNFPGRFSGRQFSNSRSEMNVSTLELGDSALYLCASTKGLAGGNEQFFGPGTRLTVL.

The V gene is TRBV30, the J gene TRBJ1-5; maybe TRBD1 (6 bases). Between the trimmed V and J ends, which lost 2 bases and 3 bases, there was a span of 11 bases. Germline values: CDR1 GTSNPN, CDR2 SVGIG (reference sequence). The CDR3 consists of 14 residues. CDR3 sequence reads: CAWSFGQNNQPQHF. The CDR3 DNA reads TGTGCCTGGAGTTTCGGACAGAACAATCAGCCCCAGCATTTT.

The chain uses TRBV27 and TRBJ2-2; 10 bases match TRBD1. Germline CDR1 MNHEY, CDR2 SMNVEV (reference sequence). The CDR3 sequence is 16 residues long. V trimming: 8 bases; J trimming: 0 bases; junction bases outside the gene matches: 6. The CDR3 DNA reads TGTGCCAGCGGGGACAGGGGTATTTCGAACACCGGGGAGCTGTTTTTT. This sequence encodes CASGDRGISNTGELFF.

This rearrangement joins TRBV6-5 to TRBJ1-6; TRBD1 aligns across 8 bases. Germline V CDR1 and CDR2: MNHEY, SVGAGI. Trimming removed 6 bases from V and 7 bases from J; junction bases left unmatched: 5. This CDR3 contains 14 residues. The CDR3 coding sequence is TGTGCCAGCAGCCAAACAGGGGGGAATTCACCCCTCCACTTT. Translating it yields CASSQTGGNSPLHF.

The gene calls are TRBV7-3 and TRBJ1-1; D might be TRBD1 (5 bases). V shed 5 bases and J shed 1 base, with 8 bases lying between them. The CDR3 is 13 amino acids. Per germline, CDR1 SGHTA and CDR2 FQGTGA. This CDR3 is CASSVQGNTEAFF. The CDR3 bases are TGTGCCAGCAGCGTCCAGGGGAACACTGAAGCTTTCTTT.

As concerns this clone: The sample contains more than one DNA sequence encoding this CDR3. The chain carries TRBV7-2 and TRBJ2-7; 11 bases are shared with TRBD1. Trimming cost V 5 bases and J 2 bases; bases outside gene matches: 2. CDR3 length: 14 amino acids. Germline V CDR1 and CDR2: SGHTA, FQGNSA. As DNA, the CDR3 is TGTGCCAGCAGCCTGGGACAGGGGGCCTACGAGCAGTACTTC. Its translation is CASSLGQGAYEQYF.

V gene TRBV29-1 combines with J gene TRBJ2-3, with 8 nucleotides matching TRBD1. V shed 3 bases, J shed 6 bases, and the junction held 5 bases outside the gene matches. The germline V gene encodes CDR1 SQVTM and CDR2 ANQGSEA. CDR3 length equals 13 residues. In DNA, the CDR3 is TGCAGCGTTGAGCAGGGGGCTCGTGATACGCAGTATTTT. Its protein product is CSVEQGARDTQYF.

This chain uses TRBV24-1 with TRBJ1-2; TRBD1 aligns across 8 bases. Trimming cost V 7 bases and J 4 bases; bases outside gene matches: 4. The CDR3 contains 13 residues. Germline values: CDR1 KGHDR, CDR2 SFDVKD. In DNA form, the CDR3 reads TGTGCCACCAGCAGGGGGCGCGGCTATGGCTACACCTTC. It yields the protein CATSRGRGYGYTF.

The chain employs TRBV9 and TRBJ1-1; possible D gene TRBD1, 5 bases. The CDR3 contains 17 residues. Trimming removed 0 bases at V and 0 bases at J, with 15 bases between. Germline V gene data show CDR1 as SGDLS and CDR2 as YYNGEE. The CDR3 is CASSVATGRAMNTEAFF. In DNA form, the CDR3 reads TGTGCCAGCAGCGTAGCTACAGGCAGGGCCATGAACACTGAAGCTTTCTTT.

This chain connects TRBV6-2 or TRBV6-3 to TRBJ1-5; TRBD1 might be the D (6 bases). CDR1 MNHEY and CDR2 SVGEGT come from the germline V gene. Trimming left V 0 bases short and J 0 bases short, with 15 bases between. This CDR3 spans 18 amino acids. CDR3 region: CASSYSRQVYYSNQPQHF. The CDR3 nucleotides are TGTGCCAGCAGTTACTCTAGACAGGTATATTATAGCAATCAGCCCCAGCATTTT.

This clone has only one observation. The chain uses TRBV28 and TRBJ1-6, with TRBD1 matching over 11 bases. Germline CDR1 is MDHEN and CDR2 is SYDVKM. CDR3 length equals 15 residues. V lost 6 bases to trimming and J lost 8 bases; unmatched junction nucleotides: 6. For the CDR3, the DNA is TGTGCCAGCAGATCCACGGGACAGGGGGATTCACCCCTCCACTTT. Protein product: CASRSTGQGDSPLHF.

The chain uses TRBV27 and TRBJ2-5, with 12 bases aligning to TRBD2. Germline V gives CDR1 MNHEY, CDR2 SMNVEV (reference sequence). Trimming took 5 bases from V and 5 from J; bases not matched to a gene: 3. The length of the CDR3 is 14 residues. The CDR3 DNA reads TGTGCCAGCAGTCGGACTAGCGGGGAGGAGACCCAGTACTTC. This encodes CASSRTSGEETQYF.

The chain recombines TRBV5-6 with TRBJ1-5, with 11 bases aligning to TRBD1. This CDR3 region has 16 residues. In germline, CDR1 is SGHDT, CDR2 YYEEEE. V was clipped by 2 bases and J by 5 bases; unmatched bases: 6. The CDR3 is CASSLRDRGDHQPQHF. DNA for the CDR3: TGTGCCAGCAGCTTACGGGACAGGGGGGACCATCAGCCCCAGCATTTT. Full variable domain (outside the CDR3, taken from reference TRBV5-6 and TRBJ1-5): DAGVTQSPTHLIKTRGQQVTLRCSPKSGHDTVSWYQQALGQGPQFIFQYYEEEERQRGNFPDRFSGHQFPNYSSELNVNALLLGDSALYLCASSLRDRGDHQPQHFGDGTRLSIL.

The genes are TRBV7-9 and TRBJ2-7; 7 nucleotides line up with TRBD2. Germline trimming cut 10 bases from V and 3 bases from J; bases unmatched to any gene: 9. CDR1 and CDR2 from the germline V gene are SEHNR and FQNEAQ (reference sequence). The CDR3 runs 13 residues. CDR3 protein: CAISHGGYYEQYF. The CDR3 DNA follows: TGTGCCATCTCACACGGGGGGTACTACGAGCAGTACTTC.

This clone has a single count. This chain joins TRBV5-4 and TRBJ2-7, with a weak D call TRBD1 (5 bases). Trimming stripped 4 bases from V and 2 bases from J, with 16 bases between. Per germline, CDR1 SGHNT and CDR2 YYREEE (reference sequence). The CDR3 has 15 residues. The CDR3 sequence is CASSRPGDRAYEQYV. In DNA, the CDR3 is TGTGCCAGCAGCCGACCCGGAGACAGAGCCTACGAGCAGTACGTC.

The rearrangement links TRBV6-6 to TRBJ2-7; 13 bases fit TRBD2. The germline V gene has CDR1 MNHNY and CDR2 SVGAGI (reference sequence). The CDR3 has 13 amino acids. The CDR3 nucleotides read TGTGCCAGCAGTCCGCGGACTAGCGGGAGCTTGGTCGTC. It codes for CASSPRTSGSLVV.

The J gene is TRBJ1-5, the V gene TRBV7-2; no clear D. The CDR3 runs 14 residues. The V end was cut by 0 bases, the J end by 4 bases, with 7 bases between. Germline CDR1 reads SGHTA; CDR2 reads FQGNSA. For the CDR3, the DNA is TGTGCCAGCAGCTTAGCGTCGGTAAATCAGCCCCAGCATTTT. Translated: CASSLASVNQPQHF.

This rearrangement joins TRBV7-6 to TRBJ2-5; 7 nucleotides line up with TRBD1. V gave up 5 bases and J gave up 1 base; unmatched junction bases: 25. The CDR3 is 21 amino acids. Germline V lookup: CDR1 SGHVS, CDR2 FNYEAQ. The CDR3 sequence: CASSPGQAARYEGAIQETQYF. The CDR3 bases are TGTGCCAGCAGCCCTGGACAGGCCGCACGGTACGAGGGAGCTATCCAAGAGACCCAGTACTTC.

This clone was seen a handful of times. The rearrangement links TRBV5-6 to TRBJ1-1; D uncertain. The germline V gene encodes CDR1 SGHDT and CDR2 YYEEEE. The CDR3 consists of 14 residues. Trimming shortened V by 4 bases and J by 0 bases, and 10 bases separated the two germline ends. CDR3 amino acids: CASSLPVLNTEAFF. DNA for the CDR3: TGTGCCAGCAGCCTCCCGGTCCTGAACACTGAAGCTTTCTTT.

V usage is TRBV21-1 and J usage is TRBJ2-7; no DNA check was done on the table's D call, TRBD1. TRBV21-1 is listed as a pseudogene. This CDR3 is 15 amino acids long. CDR3 sequence reads: CASKPTGESLYEQYF. DNA for the CDR3: TGTGCCAGTAAACCGACAGGAGAATCTTTATACGAGCAGTACTTC.

This CDR3 is CASSESIGYGYTF. In DNA, the CDR3 is TGTGCCAGCAGTGAAAGCATCGGCTATGGCTACACCTTC. The V and J genes are TRBV25-1 and TRBJ1-2; D uncertain. Germline lookup yields CDR1 MGHDK and CDR2 SYGVNS. With 2 bases removed from V and 4 bases from J, the gap between germline ends came to 8 bases. The CDR3 consists of 13 residues.

The rearrangement links TRBV19 to TRBJ2-2; 7 nucleotides align to TRBD1. The CDR3 contains 15 residues. Looked up from germline, CDR1 is LNHDA and CDR2 is SQIVND (reference sequence). With 4 bases clipped from V and 6 bases from J, the junction kept 8 bases outside the gene matches. CDR3 sequence: CASSTGQKNAGELFF. The CDR3 bases are TGTGCCAGTAGTACGGGACAGAAAAACGCCGGGGAGCTGTTTTTT.

The chain couples TRBV29-1 to TRBJ2-3, with D possibly matching TRBD1 (6 bases). Germline values: CDR1 SQVTM, CDR2 ANQGSEA. The CDR3 runs 13 residues. Trimming left V 6 bases short and J 1 base short, with 11 bases between. CDR3 amino acids: CSVDSRGTDTQYF. In DNA form, the CDR3 reads TGCAGCGTGGACAGCCGAGGCACAGATACGCAGTATTTT.

A few counts support this clone. The chain couples TRBV28 to TRBJ1-6; 8 bases line up with TRBD1. The ends lost 2 bases at V and 7 bases at J; junction bases unmatched: 4. Per germline, CDR1 MDHEN and CDR2 SYDVKM. This CDR3 contains 15 residues. CDR3 in amino acids: CASSLRQGRNSPLHF. The CDR3 DNA is TGTGCCAGCAGTTTAAGACAGGGGAGGAATTCACCCCTCCACTTT.

V gene TRBV7-8 combines with J gene TRBJ1-5; D gene ambiguous. The CDR3 has 14 amino acids. V was shortened by 1 base and J by 2 bases, with 6 bases between the two germline ends. The germline CDR1 and CDR2 sequences are SGHVS and FQNEAQ. The CDR3 DNA reads as TGTGCCAGCAGCTTAGGGCAGGGCAATCAGCCCCAGCATTTT. It is translated as CASSLGQGNQPQHF. Complete variable domain (other parts from reference TRBV7-8 and TRBJ1-5): GAGVSQSPRYKVAKRGQDVALRCDPISGHVSLFWYQQALGQGPEFLTYFQNEAQLDKSGLPSDRFFAERPEGSVSTLKIQRTQQEDSAVYLCASSLGQGNQPQHFGDGTRLSIL.

This sequence joins TRBV5-1 and TRBJ2-2; D might be TRBD2 (5 bases). In germline, CDR1 is SGHRS, CDR2 YFSETQ. CDR3 length: 17 amino acids. V dropped 2 bases and J dropped 4 bases, with 18 bases sitting between them. The DNA of the CDR3 is TGCGCCAGCAGCTTCCCATCGTCCGGGGATGGCACCGGGGAGCTGTTTTTT. Translation gives CASSFPSSGDGTGELFF.

This clone was found a few times. The V gene is TRBV28, the J gene TRBJ1-2; D perhaps matches TRBD1 (5 bases). This CDR3 is 14 amino acids long. The germline V gene encodes CDR1 MDHEN and CDR2 SYDVKM. The V gene lost 6 bases and the J gene lost 8 bases, with 19 bases spanning the gap. The CDR3 DNA follows: TGTGCCAGCAGACTCCAGGGTCCTGGGGGGGGCTACACCTTC. Residues: CASRLQGPGGGYTF.

This chain links TRBV27 with TRBJ2-3, with 7 bases lining up with TRBD2. CDR1 is MNHEY and CDR2 is SMNVEV in the germline V gene (reference sequence). The CDR3 length is 15 residues. The V segment lost 3 bases and the J segment 3 bases; nucleotides outside the gene matches: 6. CDR3 in amino acids: CASSLGGLITDTQYF. The CDR3, as DNA: TGTGCCAGCAGTTTGGGGGGACTAATAACAGATACGCAGTATTTT.

The CDR3 loop is CASSLARSASNSPLHF. The CDR3 nucleotides read TGTGCCAGCAGCTTAGCGCGGTCCGCGTCAAATTCACCCCTCCACTTT. V gene TRBV7-9 combines with J gene TRBJ1-6; D gene unclear. The CDR3 spans 16 residues. The germline V gene encodes CDR1 SEHNR and CDR2 FQNEAQ (reference sequence). Trimming left V 0 bases short and J 7 bases short, with 13 bases between.

V and J are TRBV15 and TRBJ1-1; D remains unclear. There are 15 residues in the CDR3. Per the germline V gene, CDR1 is LNHNV and CDR2 is YYDKDF (reference sequence). Trimming left V 3 bases short and J 3 bases short, with 14 bases between. The CDR3 loop reads CATSSIARWDTEAFF. DNA for the CDR3: TGTGCCACCAGCAGCATTGCTAGATGGGACACTGAAGCTTTCTTT.